The 22 T cell receptor beta chains below all came from one sample that was sequenced in a study of regulatory T cells in long-lasting Graves disease. To make TCR beta libraries, researchers used iRepertoire HTBI primers and Arm-PCR of CDR3 regions. MiXCR was run by TCRdb on the multiplex PCR reads, yielding one entry per CDR3 protein. This sample has 400,000 to 500,000 distinct CDR3 sequences; about 14% occur once, and the top ten carry around a sixth. Time point here: newly diagnosed GD, antithyroid drugs for less than 3 months. RNA isolated from PBMCs was used to make the TCR library. These data were also filed under a second study, of T cells in Graves' hyperthyroidism and ophthalmopathy.

The source material was peripheral blood mononuclear cells (PBMCs), sampled at new diagnosis, from a patient treated with antithyroid drugs. The receptors originated from a woman aged 45-59 years with Graves disease.

This clonotype was recorded a few times. The CDR3 region has the DNA TGTGCCAGCACCAAGGACAGGAACACTGAAGCTTTCTTT. It translates to CASTKDRNTEAFF. The chain has TRBV6-1 and TRBJ1-1, with a weak D call TRBD1 (6 bases). CDR3 length: 13 amino acids. From germline, CDR1 is MNHNS and CDR2 SASEGT. The V and J ends lost 7 bases and 1 base respectively, with 10 bases between them.

This clonotype was recorded at least ten times. This sequence joins TRBV12-3 or TRBV12-4 and TRBJ1-1; D is unresolved. This CDR3 contains 13 residues. The V end lost 7 bases, the J end lost 3 bases, and 12 bases lay between the germline ends. The CDR3 loop reads CASTIGRDTEAFF. In DNA, the CDR3 is TGTGCCAGCACCATAGGACGGGACACTGAAGCTTTCTTT.

Ten or more counts support this clonotype. J is TRBJ2-7 and V is TRBV6-1; TRBD2 matches 7 bases. V shed 6 bases and J 3 bases; nucleotides not matched to a gene: 8. Germline CDR1 MNHNS, CDR2 SASEGT. The CDR3 sequence is 14 residues long. As DNA, the CDR3 is TGTGCCAGCAGGTGGCTAGCGGCAAACTACGAGCAGTACTTC. Amino acids: CASRWLAANYEQYF.

In its sample, this clonotype was seen many times. This chain links TRBV2 with TRBJ2-7; TRBD1 matches at 7 bases. The CDR3 consists of 13 residues. In germline, CDR1 is SNHLY, CDR2 FYNNEI. Unmatched junction bases numbered 6, after V lost 6 bases and J lost 4 bases. The CDR3 DNA reads as TGTGCCAGCAGGCCAACAGGGGATTACGAGCAGTACTTC. Translating it yields CASRPTGDYEQYF.

The chain couples TRBV28 to TRBJ1-2; possibly TRBD1 for D (6 bases). The germline gives CDR1 MDHEN, CDR2 SYDVKM. There are 16 residues in the CDR3. V lost 6 bases, J lost 7 bases, and 24 bases lay in between. CDR3: CASSGGGGGARGGYTF. The CDR3 coding sequence is TGTGCCAGCAGCGGGGGGGGTGGGGGCGCGCGGGGTGGCTACACCTTC.

As concerns this clonotype: A read error may explain this, as a much larger clone is one base away. This rearrangement joins TRBV10-3 to TRBJ1-1; the D gene is possibly TRBD1 (5 bases). Trimming shortened V by 0 bases and J by 5 bases, and 13 bases separated the two germline ends. The CDR3 is 15 residues long. Germline assignment: CDR1 ENHRY and CDR2 SYGVKD. The chain's CDR3 is CAISESGRAWTEAFF. The CDR3 DNA is TGTGCCATCAGTGAGTCTGGCAGGGCATGGACTGAAGCTTTCTTT.

At least ten counts were recorded for this clonotype. The gene calls are TRBV5-1 and TRBJ2-3, with 11 bases lining up with TRBD2. The CDR3 has 16 residues. V was pared by 5 bases and J by 4 bases, with 9 bases of the junction left unmatched. Germline V gives CDR1 SGHRS, CDR2 YFSETQ. DNA for the CDR3: TGCGCCAGCAGTCTTAGCGGGAGGGCCCAGGCAGATACGCAGTATTTT. It translates to CASSLSGRAQADTQYF. The whole variable domain, remainder taken from reference TRBV5-1 and TRBJ2-3, is KAGVTQTPRYLIKTRGQQVTLSCSPISGHRSVSWYQQTPGQGLQFLFEYFSETQRNKGNFPGRFSGRQFSNSRSEMNVSTLELGDSALYLCASSLSGRAQADTQYFGPGTRLTVL.

This clonotype was picked up many times. The gene calls are TRBV7-9 and TRBJ1-1; no clear D. Germline CDR1 SEHNR, CDR2 FQNEAQ (reference sequence). The CDR3 has 12 residues. V shed 7 bases and J shed 5 bases, with 11 bases lying between them. CDR3 nucleotide sequence: TGTGCCAGCACCGGGAGCGGAACTGAAGCTTTCTTT. Its translation is CASTGSGTEAFF.

This clonotype was counted only a few times. The V call is TRBV12-3 or TRBV12-4, the J call TRBJ2-1, with 9 bases aligning to TRBD2. This CDR3 spans 16 amino acids. The J segment lost 9 bases and the V segment lost 1 base, leaving 10 bases of the junction unmatched. CDR3 amino acids: CASSLGTSAHSGEQFF. CDR3 bases: TGTGCCAGCAGTTTAGGGACTAGCGCCCACTCCGGTGAGCAGTTCTTC.

This clonotype was seen ten or more times. The CDR3, as DNA: TGTGCCAGCAGCTTAGTGGGGGGTGACTACGAGCAGTACTTC. Translated, it gives CASSLVGGDYEQYF. J is TRBJ2-7 and V is TRBV11-2; the D gene is possibly TRBD2 (6 bases). CDR1 is SGHAT and CDR2 is FQNNGV in the germline V gene. There are 14 residues in the CDR3. V lost 1 base to trimming and J lost 3 bases, with 10 bases between them.

This clonotype turned up a few times. V and J are TRBV30 and TRBJ2-1; 7 nucleotides agree with TRBD2. Looked up from germline, CDR1 is GTSNPN and CDR2 is SVGIG (reference sequence). V shed 4 bases and J 4 bases; nucleotides not matched to a gene: 4. The CDR3 sequence is 13 residues long. The CDR3, as DNA: TGTGCCTGGACCAGGGAGGGGTACAATGAGCAGTTCTTC. Translating it yields CAWTREGYNEQFF.

This clonotype was observed a few times. V is TRBV28 and J is TRBJ2-7; perhaps D is TRBD1 or TRBD2 (5 bases each). Germline V lookup: CDR1 MDHEN, CDR2 SYDVKM. The V end lost 6 bases, the J end lost 3 bases, and 15 bases lay between the germline ends. The CDR3 runs 14 residues. This CDR3 reads CASSLMRGFYEQYF. For the CDR3, the DNA is TGTGCCAGCAGCCTCATGAGGGGTTTCTACGAGCAGTACTTC.

The rearrangement joins TRBV4-1 to TRBJ1-4; D unclear. Between the trimmed V and J ends, which lost 1 base and 8 bases, there was a span of 5 bases. Germline CDR1 MGHRA, CDR2 YSYEKL. The CDR3 has 12 amino acids. The CDR3: CASSQAEEKLFF. Here the CDR3 DNA reads TGCGCCAGCAGCCAAGCTGAAGAAAAACTGTTTTTT.

This chain joins TRBV7-9 and TRBJ2-3; D may match TRBD1 or TRBD2 (5 bases each). The CDR3 length is 15 residues. From germline, CDR1 is SEHNR and CDR2 FQNEAQ (reference sequence). The germline V and J ends were trimmed by 0 bases and 2 bases, with 9 bases remaining between them. The DNA for the CDR3 is TGTGCCAGCAGCTTAGCCGGGACGCTCACAGATACGCAGTATTTT. Translation: CASSLAGTLTDTQYF.

This clonotype was seen many times. This sequence joins TRBV28 and TRBJ1-5; no clear D. Trimming cost V 10 bases and J 0 bases, with 7 bases left between them. CDR3 length: 12 residues. Germline CDR1 and CDR2: MDHEN and SYDVKM. CDR3 nucleotides: TGTGCCACCACGTATAGCAATCAGCCCCAGCATTTT. As protein: CATTYSNQPQHF.

V and J are TRBV12-3 or TRBV12-4 and TRBJ2-1; D is uncertain. The CDR3 has 15 amino acids. Trimming stripped 1 base from V and 7 bases from J, with 14 bases between. CDR3: CASSLDAQMVNEQFF. The CDR3 bases are TGTGCCAGCAGTTTAGATGCGCAGATGGTTAATGAGCAGTTCTTC.

The CDR3 sequence is CASSPARDRVEYEQYF. In DNA form, the CDR3 reads TGTGCCAGCAGCCCCGCCCGGGACAGGGTAGAGTACGAGCAGTACTTC. The V gene is TRBV5-5, the J gene TRBJ2-7, with TRBD1 matching 9 bases. The CDR3 totals 16 residues. Germline V lookup: CDR1 SGHKS, CDR2 YYEKEE (reference sequence). V lost 4 bases to trimming and J lost 4 bases; unmatched junction nucleotides: 12.

V and J are TRBV27 and TRBJ1-3; no definite D call. Germline V gene sequence: CDR1 MNHEY, CDR2 SMNVEV (reference sequence). Between the trimmed V and J ends, which lost 6 bases and 4 bases, there was a span of 10 bases. The CDR3 extends over 13 amino acids. The DNA of the CDR3 is TGTGCCAGCAGGGACGACTCGGGAAACACCATATATTTT. Amino acid sequence: CASRDDSGNTIYF.

The chain combines TRBV28 with TRBJ2-1, with 11 bases identical to TRBD2. Unmatched junction bases numbered 6, after V lost 2 bases and J lost 12 bases. This CDR3 comprises 14 residues. Germline V lookup: CDR1 MDHEN, CDR2 SYDVKM. For the CDR3, the DNA is TGTGCCAGCAGTTTAAGAGGACTAGCGGGTGTGCAGTTCTTC. It codes for CASSLRGLAGVQFF.

The chain links TRBV7-9 to TRBJ2-1; D is ambiguous. CDR3 length: 13 amino acids. Looked up from germline, CDR1 is SEHNR and CDR2 is FQNEAQ (reference sequence). V was shortened by 3 bases and J by 4 bases, with 7 bases between the two germline ends. The CDR3 loop reads CASSLWQYNEQFF. The CDR3 DNA follows: TGTGCCAGCAGCTTGTGGCAATACAATGAGCAGTTCTTC.

The V call is TRBV5-1, the J call TRBJ2-5; 12 nucleotides agree with TRBD1. Trimming removed 4 bases from V and 1 base from J; junction bases left unmatched: 20. Germline V gives CDR1 SGHRS, CDR2 YFSETQ. CDR3 length: 21 amino acids. The CDR3 reads CASSLPGQGAQRGSTQETQYF. In DNA form, the CDR3 reads TGCGCCAGCAGCCTACCGGGACAGGGGGCCCAGCGGGGGTCCACCCAAGAGACCCAGTACTTC.

This clonotype turned up a few times. This chain links TRBV19 with TRBJ2-3; 8 bases are a match to TRBD2. J was trimmed by 2 bases and V by 4 bases; bases with no gene match: 8. Germline CDR1 and CDR2: LNHDA and SQIVND (reference sequence). This CDR3 is 16 amino acids long. The CDR3 sequence: CASSTVTSVYTDTQYF. DNA of the CDR3: TGTGCCAGTAGTACAGTGACTAGCGTATACACAGATACGCAGTATTTT.